This TCR beta chain was captured by sequencing in a study of blood T cell repertoires in COVID-19. Study-wide context: Sites in the United States, Italy and Spain provided acute and convalescent COVID-19 samples. Sample material is recorded as cDNA or gDNA derived from T cells, B-cell-depleted T cells, or PBMCs.

Deletions cut 3 bases from V and 5 bases from J, with 13 bases between. This CDR3 comprises 14 residues. From germline, CDR1 is SQVTM and CDR2 ANQGSEA. Original analysis: Amplification from reference gene primers served as the basis for estimated nucleated cell counts. Profiling relied on immunoSEQ multiplex PCR, and the TCRdb table lists in-frame clones only, not all of them. For V, J and clone size, that table is used; D and trimming come from the DNA. Among approximately 270,000 clones listed, around 88% were seen once. This clone has a single count. This clonotype originated in a man between 25 and 39 years old with acute or convalescent COVID-19. The chain is built from TRBV29-1 and TRBJ2-2; D unclear. Sequencing used peripheral blood. Written as DNA, the CDR3 is TGCAGCGTTGACTGGCGGTTATTTACCGGGGAGCTGTTTTTT. This translates into CSVDWRLFTGELFF.